The 31 T cell receptor beta chains below were found in one sample sequenced in a study of blood T cells in healthy people across ages. Primed by a sample-barcoded 5' primer and a J-beta primer mix, a second PCR proceeded for 7 to 11 cycles. Each CDR3 protein gets one entry after TCRdb re-called the 5' RACE reads with MiXCR. The table shows about 1.6 million distinct CDR3 sequences, with about 31% occurring only once. Sequencing was done on a sample of blood. These receptors were taken from a woman aged 30 to 39 in good health.

The chain is built from TRBV4-2 and TRBJ2-2, with a weak D call TRBD2 (5 bases). CDR3 size: 16 residues. Per the germline V gene, CDR1 is LGHNA and CDR2 is YNFKEQ. Trimming took off 1 base at V and 4 bases at J, with 13 bases between the two ends. The CDR3 coding sequence is TGTGCCAGCAGCCAAGGGACGGGGAAGAGCACCGGGGAGCTGTTTTTT. Its translation: CASSQGTGKSTGELFF.

The gene calls are TRBV5-1 and TRBJ1-1; the D is unclear. Trimming left V 7 bases short and J 2 bases short, with 21 bases between. The germline gives CDR1 SGHRS, CDR2 YFSETQ. This CDR3 comprises 16 residues. CDR3 nucleotide sequence: TGCGCCAGCTCGATGATGGGCGCCTTCCCCAACACTGAAGCTTTCTTT. This sequence encodes CASSMMGAFPNTEAFF. Full variable domain (rest looked up from reference TRBV5-1 and TRBJ1-1): KAGVTQTPRYLIKTRGQQVTLSCSPISGHRSVSWYQQTPGQGLQFLFEYFSETQRNKGNFPGRFSGRQFSNSRSEMNVSTLELGDSALYLCASSMMGAFPNTEAFFGQGTRLTVV.

This clonotype was counted many times. The J gene is TRBJ1-2, the V gene TRBV7-2; D call uncertain. Germline lookup yields CDR1 SGHTA and CDR2 FQGNSA. V was shortened by 2 bases and J by 6 bases, with 13 bases between the two germline ends. CDR3 length equals 14 residues. CDR3 residues: CASSLTPDPNGYTF. CDR3 DNA: TGTGCCAGCAGCTTAACCCCCGATCCCAATGGCTACACCTTC.

This chain uses TRBV6-1 with TRBJ1-5; the match to TRBD1 covers 7 bases. The ends lost 7 bases at V and 6 bases at J; junction bases unmatched: 12. The CDR3 sequence is 15 residues long. Germline V CDR1 and CDR2: MNHNS, SASEGT. CDR3 sequence (DNA): TGTGCCAGCACCATGCTTGCCGACAGGGCTCAGCCCCAGCATTTT. Translating it yields CASTMLADRAQPQHF.

This clonotype has more than one count but fewer than ten. The chain is built from TRBV3-1 and TRBJ2-5; tentatively, D is TRBD1 (6 bases). CDR1 LGHDT and CDR2 YNNKEL come from the germline V gene (reference sequence). This CDR3 comprises 15 residues. Trimming pared 8 bases from V and 5 bases from J, leaving 21 bases between. In nucleotides, the CDR3 is TGTGCCAGCGCACAGGGACAAATTAAAGGGGAGACCCAGTACTTC. Translated: CASAQGQIKGETQYF.

This clonotype occurred many times. V gene TRBV4-1 combines with J gene TRBJ1-1; a weak D match, TRBD1 (6 bases). The CDR3 spans 15 residues. The V end lost 4 bases, the J end lost 7 bases, and 19 bases lay between the germline ends. Germline loops: CDR1 MGHRA, CDR2 YSYEKL. The CDR3: CASSRRPDRPDEAFF. The CDR3 region has the DNA TGCGCCAGCAGCCGACGACCGGACAGACCAGATGAAGCTTTCTTT.

This clonotype was observed a handful of times. V gene TRBV20-1 combines with J gene TRBJ1-2; a possible D gene is TRBD1 (5 bases). The CDR3 length is 12 residues. The V gene's germline CDR1 is DFQATT and CDR2 SNEGSKA (reference sequence). V was trimmed by 5 bases and J by 7 bases, leaving 14 bases between them. The CDR3, as DNA: TGCAGTGCTCTCGACGGGGCTAGTGGCTACACCTTC. Translated, it gives CSALDGASGYTF.

The CDR3 sequence: CSAREAVGGYYEQFF. CDR3 nucleotides: TGCAGTGCTAGAGAGGCGGTAGGAGGGTACTACGAGCAGTTCTTC. The chain couples TRBV20-1 to TRBJ2-1, with D possibly being TRBD2 (6 bases). The CDR3 extends over 15 amino acids. The V gene lost 0 bases and the J gene lost 10 bases, with 19 bases spanning the gap. The germline V gene has CDR1 DFQATT and CDR2 SNEGSKA (reference sequence).

This sequence joins TRBV6-5 and TRBJ1-2; 7 nucleotides line up with TRBD1. This CDR3 is built from 13 residues. V dropped 6 bases and J dropped 6; count of bases not matched to a gene: 7. CDR1 MNHEY and CDR2 SVGAGI come from the germline V gene. The CDR3 is CASSRTGAHGYTF. The CDR3 coding sequence is TGTGCCAGCAGCCGTACAGGGGCTCATGGCTACACCTTC.

This sequence joins TRBV20-1 and TRBJ2-7; TRBD2 matches 7 bases. V lost 5 bases to trimming and J lost 0 bases; unmatched junction nucleotides: 7. CDR1 DFQATT and CDR2 SNEGSKA come from the germline V gene (reference sequence). The CDR3 has 14 residues. The CDR3 DNA reads TGCAGTGCTCCTTCAGCGGGGCGCTCCTACGAGCAGTACTTC. Protein sequence: CSAPSAGRSYEQYF.

This clonotype was seen only a few times. V gene TRBV4-1 combines with J gene TRBJ2-4; D perhaps matches TRBD2 (5 bases). In germline, CDR1 is MGHRA, CDR2 YSYEKL. Trimming left V 2 bases short and J 9 bases short, with 17 bases between. This CDR3 is 15 amino acids long. The CDR3 sequence: CASSQPGNQRFIQYF. The CDR3 coding sequence is TGCGCCAGCAGCCAACCCGGGAACCAAAGGTTCATTCAGTACTTC.

This clonotype was seen only a few times. The chain links TRBV28 to TRBJ2-7; 9 nucleotides agree with TRBD2. The V gene end was trimmed by 5 bases and the J gene end by 0 bases; junction bases not matched to a gene: 8. The CDR3 has 16 residues. Per germline, CDR1 MDHEN and CDR2 SYDVKM. The CDR3 DNA reads as TGTGCCAGCAGTCCCTACAGGGGACTAGCCTCCTACGAGCAGTACTTC. Translated, it gives CASSPYRGLASYEQYF.

In this sample, this clonotype turned up a few times. The chain uses TRBV20-1 and TRBJ2-5; D perhaps matches TRBD1 (5 bases). There are 20 residues in the CDR3. Germline V gives CDR1 DFQATT, CDR2 SNEGSKA (reference sequence). The V end lost 0 bases, the J end lost 2 bases, and 28 bases lay between the germline ends. CDR3 region: CSARDSYGWGARRPQETQYF. Here the CDR3 DNA reads TGCAGTGCTAGAGATTCTTACGGTTGGGGCGCCCGACGACCTCAAGAGACCCAGTACTTC.

Ten or more counts support this clonotype. The J gene is TRBJ2-7, the V gene TRBV4-1; 7 bases fit TRBD1. In germline, CDR1 is MGHRA, CDR2 YSYEKL. CDR3 length: 15 residues. V lost 0 bases and J lost 3; bases outside the gene matches: 5. This chain's CDR3 is CASSQDPTGFYEQYF. The CDR3 DNA sequence: TGCGCCAGCAGCCAAGATCCGACAGGGTTCTACGAGCAGTACTTC.

The table lists this clonotype with a few counts. The chain employs TRBV9 and TRBJ2-3; a weak D match, TRBD1 (6 bases). This CDR3 is built from 17 residues. V gave up 3 bases and J gave up 3 bases, with 20 bases separating them. Germline V CDR1 and CDR2: SGDLS, YYNGEE. As DNA, the CDR3 is TGTGCCAGCAGCGAGAGGCCGGGGTCAGGGGTTACAGATACGCAGTATTTT. It encodes CASSERPGSGVTDTQYF.

This rearrangement joins TRBV18 to TRBJ2-2; D perhaps matches TRBD1 (6 bases). CDR3 size: 16 residues. The V end lost 5 bases, the J end lost 0 bases, and 13 bases lay between the germline ends. The germline V gene has CDR1 KGHSH and CDR2 LQKENI. The CDR3 sequence is CASSSITGTNTGELFF. For the CDR3, the DNA is TGTGCCAGCTCATCGATCACAGGGACGAACACCGGGGAGCTGTTTTTT.

This clonotype showed up just a few times. V usage is TRBV5-1 and J usage is TRBJ2-1, with 9 bases fitting TRBD2. The CDR3 contains 16 residues. The trim removed 3 bases at V and 5 bases at J, leaving 9 bases unmatched. Germline V gives CDR1 SGHRS, CDR2 YFSETQ. The CDR3, as DNA: TGCGCCAGCAGCTCCTCGGCGGGAGGGCCCCACAATGAGCAGTTCTTC. This gives the protein CASSSSAGGPHNEQFF.

This clonotype was detected many times. This chain uses TRBV4-1 with TRBJ1-2; D is unclear. Germline loops: CDR1 MGHRA, CDR2 YSYEKL. The CDR3 runs 17 residues. With 4 bases removed from V and 1 base from J, the gap between germline ends came to 19 bases. The CDR3 DNA reads as TGCGCCAGCAGCCCGAGTATTGGCAGGACCAATAACTATGGCTACACCTTC. Its protein is CASSPSIGRTNNYGYTF.

The chain couples TRBV11-2 to TRBJ2-5, with 7 nucleotides matching TRBD1. This CDR3 is 16 amino acids long. With 1 base clipped from V and 5 bases from J, the junction kept 10 bases outside the gene matches. Germline CDR1 reads SGHAT; CDR2 reads FQNNGV. The CDR3 region is CASSLGQQGLGETQYF. The CDR3 DNA is TGTGCCAGCAGCTTAGGACAACAGGGGTTGGGGGAGACCCAGTACTTC.

This clonotype was found once. The CDR3 spells CASRLGTNNEQFF. In nucleotides, the CDR3 is TGTGCAAGTCGCTTGGGGACCAACAATGAGCAGTTCTTC. The chain has TRBV12-2 and TRBJ2-1. TRBV12-2 corresponds to a pseudogene. The CDR3 length is 13 residues.

The chain combines TRBV20-1 with TRBJ2-7; 9 bases align to TRBD1. The V and J ends lost 2 bases and 7 bases, in that order; junction bases with no gene match: 6. This CDR3 is built from 13 residues. Germline assignment: CDR1 DFQATT and CDR2 SNEGSKA (reference sequence). CDR3 coding DNA: TGCAGTGCTAGATTACAGGGGGCGGGAGAGCAGTACTTC. Translated, it gives CSARLQGAGEQYF.

V usage is TRBV14 and J usage is TRBJ2-7; either TRBD1 or TRBD2 may fit D (5 bases each). The CDR3 has 13 residues. Germline V gene lookup returns CDR1 SGHDN and CDR2 FVKESK. V gave up 4 bases and J gave up 7 bases, with 14 bases separating them. CDR3: CASSPPGRQEQYF. The CDR3 DNA is TGTGCCAGCAGCCCCCCGGGACGTCAAGAGCAGTACTTC.

The chain couples TRBV4-2 to TRBJ2-5, with 10 bases that match TRBD2. In germline, CDR1 is LGHNA, CDR2 YNFKEQ. This CDR3 is 18 amino acids long. V was pared by 0 bases and J by 5 bases, with 12 bases of the junction left unmatched. CDR3: CASSQDRLAGAGGETQYF. The DNA for the CDR3 is TGTGCCAGCAGCCAAGATCGGCTAGCGGGGGCCGGAGGGGAGACCCAGTACTTC.

The chain employs TRBV20-1 and TRBJ2-3; 15 nucleotides align to TRBD2. From germline, CDR1 is DFQATT and CDR2 SNEGSKA (reference sequence). The CDR3 sequence is 16 residues long. The V segment lost 3 bases and the J segment 5 bases; nucleotides outside the gene matches: 6. The CDR3 loop reads CSASGGLAGGGDTQYF. CDR3 nucleotides: TGCAGTGCTAGCGGGGGACTAGCGGGGGGAGGAGATACGCAGTATTTT.

This clonotype was seen many times. This chain uses TRBV20-1 with TRBJ1-5, with D tentatively TRBD1 (6 bases). The V gene lost 4 bases and the J gene lost 5 bases, with 18 bases spanning the gap. The CDR3 runs to 15 residues. Looked up from germline, CDR1 is DFQATT and CDR2 is SNEGSKA (reference sequence). CDR3 sequence (DNA): TGCAGTGCTATTACAGGGCAGTTAAGAGATCAGCCCCAGCATTTT. Its translation: CSAITGQLRDQPQHF.

Many counts were recorded for this clonotype. This chain links TRBV20-1 with TRBJ1-1; D gene ambiguous. CDR1 and CDR2 from the germline V gene are DFQATT and SNEGSKA (reference sequence). The CDR3 is 15 amino acids. V gave up 2 bases and J gave up 1 base, with 14 bases separating them. The DNA of the CDR3 is TGCAGTGCTAGAACCAACGGCCAGAGGAACACTGAAGCTTTCTTT. It specifies CSARTNGQRNTEAFF.

In DNA form, the CDR3 reads TGTGCCAGCAGTAGCGGGAGGGCCTCAGATACGCAGTATTTT. Residues: CASSSGRASDTQYF. V is TRBV2 and J is TRBJ2-3; TRBD2 matches at 10 bases. CDR3 length: 14 residues. The V gene end was trimmed by 5 bases and the J gene end by 4 bases; junction bases not matched to a gene: 3. Germline values: CDR1 SNHLY, CDR2 FYNNEI.

This clonotype was detected only once. The V call is TRBV5-1, the J call TRBJ2-3, with TRBD2 matching 12 bases. Unmatched junction bases numbered 4, after V lost 3 bases and J lost 2 bases. This CDR3 is built from 16 residues. The germline CDR1 and CDR2 sequences are SGHRS and YFSETQ. CDR3 in DNA: TGCGCCAGCAGCTCGTCTAGCGGGAGGGTCACAGATACGCAGTATTTT. Its translation: CASSSSSGRVTDTQYF. Looking up the rest from reference TRBV5-1 and TRBJ2-3 gives the full variable domain: KAGVTQTPRYLIKTRGQQVTLSCSPISGHRSVSWYQQTPGQGLQFLFEYFSETQRNKGNFPGRFSGRQFSNSRSEMNVSTLELGDSALYLCASSSSSGRVTDTQYFGPGTRLTVL.

The V call is TRBV3-1, the J call TRBJ2-1; D might be TRBD2 (6 bases). Germline loops: CDR1 LGHDT, CDR2 YNNKEL (reference sequence). This CDR3 is 14 amino acids long. Trimming left V 2 bases short and J 8 bases short, with 13 bases between. CDR3 region: CASSQIGGIDEQFF. CDR3 nucleotide sequence: TGTGCCAGCAGCCAAATCGGGGGTATCGATGAGCAGTTCTTC.

This clonotype has a handful of counts. The chain carries TRBV13 and TRBJ2-2; D may be TRBD2 (5 bases). This CDR3 contains 16 residues. Germline V CDR1 and CDR2: PRHDT, FYEKMQ (reference sequence). With 5 bases removed from V and 0 bases from J, the gap between germline ends came to 13 bases. This chain's CDR3 is CASSPERRANTGELFF. The CDR3 coding sequence is TGTGCCAGCAGCCCGGAGCGGCGCGCGAACACCGGGGAGCTGTTTTTT.

This clonotype has a handful of counts. The CDR3 DNA reads TGCGCCAGCAGCTTGGAAGGTAGCGGGAGCGCAAGGGAGCAGTACTTC. Encoded protein: CASSLEGSGSAREQYF. The chain couples TRBV5-1 to TRBJ2-7; 9 bases fit TRBD2. This CDR3 contains 16 residues. Germline V lookup: CDR1 SGHRS, CDR2 YFSETQ. The ends lost 0 bases at V and 7 bases at J; junction bases unmatched: 11. Drawing the rest from reference TRBV5-1 and TRBJ2-7, the complete variable domain is KAGVTQTPRYLIKTRGQQVTLSCSPISGHRSVSWYQQTPGQGLQFLFEYFSETQRNKGNFPGRFSGRQFSNSRSEMNVSTLELGDSALYLCASSLEGSGSAREQYFGPGTRLTVT.